This entry lists 20 T cell receptor beta chains sequenced from one sample in a study of T cell responses to AZD1222 COVID-19 vaccine. Produced via immunoSEQ multiplex PCR; TCRdb's table is partial and in-frame only. The sample has around 180,000 clones, 80% to 90% seen once. Sample: peripheral blood, taken on day 0 of MenACWY control vaccination. The receptors stem from an adult in good health.

This clone was recorded only once. The same CDR3 also results from other DNA sequences found in this sample. The chain couples TRBV6-5 to TRBJ2-6, with D uncertain. V shed 0 bases and J shed 0 bases, with 3 bases lying between them. The V gene's germline CDR1 is MNHEY and CDR2 SVGAGI. This CDR3 is built from 15 residues. The CDR3: CASSYSSSGANVLTF. CDR3 bases: TGTGCCAGCAGTTACTCGTCCTCTGGGGCCAACGTCCTGACTTTC.

The rearrangement links TRBV18 to TRBJ1-1; 7 bases are a match to TRBD1. After removal of 2 bases from V and 1 base from J, the junction contained 7 bases not matched to a gene. This CDR3 has 16 amino acids. Germline loops: CDR1 KGHSH, CDR2 LQKENI. Here the CDR3 reads CASSPRQGMGNTEAFF. The DNA of the CDR3 is TGTGCCAGCTCACCAAGACAGGGTATGGGGAACACTGAAGCTTTCTTT.

The V gene is TRBV19, the J gene TRBJ2-7; D possibly corresponds to TRBD2 (5 bases). The CDR3 has 15 amino acids. Germline lookup yields CDR1 LNHDA and CDR2 SQIVND (reference sequence). V lost 1 base and J lost 0, with 10 bases in between. The CDR3 region has the DNA TGTGCCAGTAGTATAGGACTAAGGAGCTCCTACGAGCAGTACTTC. Translation: CASSIGLRSSYEQYF. Using reference TRBV19 and TRBJ2-7 for the parts outside the CDR3, the full variable domain is DGGITQSPKYLFRKEGQNVTLSCEQNLNHDAMYWYRQDPGQGLRLIYYSQIVNDFQKGDIAEGYSVSREKKESFPLTVTSAQKNPTAFYLCASSIGLRSSYEQYFGPGTRLTVT.

V gene TRBV15 combines with J gene TRBJ2-1; 8 nucleotides align to TRBD2. This CDR3 has 17 amino acids. Trimming took 0 bases from V and 2 from J; bases not matched to a gene: 6. Germline V gene data show CDR1 as LNHNV and CDR2 as YYDKDF (reference sequence). The CDR3 DNA sequence: TGTGCCACCAGCAGAGAACCCGCCGGGAGGGCCTACAATGAGCAGTTCTTC. It yields the protein CATSREPAGRAYNEQFF.

The rearrangement uses TRBV4-3 and TRBJ2-1, with TRBD1 matching over 9 bases. V trimming: 4 bases; J trimming: 7 bases; junction bases outside the gene matches: 20. Germline values: CDR1 LGHNA, CDR2 YSLEER. The CDR3 has 19 residues. The chain's CDR3 is CASSRSPGQGSQMVNEQFF. The CDR3 DNA reads TGCGCCAGCAGCCGTTCTCCGGGACAGGGCTCGCAAATGGTAAATGAGCAGTTCTTC.

This sequence joins TRBV28 and TRBJ2-1; tentatively, D is TRBD2 (6 bases). Germline V gives CDR1 MDHEN, CDR2 SYDVKM. This CDR3 is built from 12 residues. The germline V and J ends were trimmed by 6 bases and 6 bases, with 9 bases remaining between them. The CDR3 DNA is TGTGCCAGCAGCTACGGGGGCAATGAGCAGTTCTTC. Translation: CASSYGGNEQFF.

This chain connects TRBV11-1 to TRBJ2-1; TRBD2 aligns across 14 bases. Trimming took 5 bases from V and 5 from J; bases not matched to a gene: 2. Germline V gene lookup returns CDR1 SGHAT and CDR2 FQDESV (reference sequence). This CDR3 has 15 amino acids. The CDR3 bases are TGTGCCAGCAGCCCGGGACTAGCGGGAGACAATGAGCAGTTCTTC. Translated: CASSPGLAGDNEQFF.

This chain joins TRBV14 and TRBJ2-7; D is ambiguous. The CDR3 consists of 15 residues. Germline V gene lookup returns CDR1 SGHDN and CDR2 FVKESK. V was clipped by 0 bases and J by 2 bases, with 11 bases between them. The CDR3 sequence is CASSQDHGVPYEQYF. CDR3 bases: TGTGCCAGCAGCCAAGACCATGGGGTTCCCTACGAGCAGTACTTC.

This sequence joins TRBV5-4 and TRBJ1-1; the D is unclear. With 4 bases removed from V and 0 bases from J, the gap between germline ends came to 19 bases. The CDR3 length is 17 residues. Germline V gene data show CDR1 as SGHNT and CDR2 as YYREEE (reference sequence). The CDR3 protein is CASSGPEELPMNTEAFF. Here the CDR3 DNA reads TGTGCCAGCAGCGGGCCGGAGGAACTACCAATGAACACTGAAGCTTTCTTT.

The CDR3 loop is CASKSPSGAYNEQFF. The CDR3 DNA sequence: TGTGCCAGCAAATCGCCTAGCGGGGCATACAATGAGCAGTTCTTC. The chain has TRBV5-4 and TRBJ2-1; 9 bases match TRBD2. With V trimmed by 6 bases and J by 4 bases, 8 bases remained unmatched. From germline, CDR1 is SGHNT and CDR2 YYREEE (reference sequence). CDR3 length equals 15 residues.

The V call is TRBV30, the J call TRBJ1-5, with 7 bases aligning to TRBD1. J lost 4 bases, V lost 4 bases, and 4 bases had no gene match. This CDR3 region has 13 residues. Germline V CDR1 and CDR2: GTSNPN, SVGIG (reference sequence). CDR3 amino acids: CAWKGGENQPQHF. In DNA form, the CDR3 reads TGTGCCTGGAAAGGGGGCGAAAATCAGCCCCAGCATTTT.

The V call is TRBV7-2, the J call TRBJ2-2, with D perhaps matching TRBD1 or TRBD2 (6 bases each). CDR3 length equals 16 residues. Deletions cut 5 bases from V and 0 bases from J, with 13 bases between. Germline values: CDR1 SGHTA, CDR2 FQGNSA. The CDR3 nucleotides are TGTGCCAGCAGCCCACGGGGGCCTTCGAACACCGGGGAGCTGTTTTTT. This sequence encodes CASSPRGPSNTGELFF.

V usage is TRBV6-2 or TRBV6-3 and J usage is TRBJ1-5; no firm D call. CDR1 MNHEY and CDR2 SVGEGT come from the germline V gene. The CDR3 contains 13 residues. V dropped 4 bases and J dropped 7 bases, with 11 bases sitting between them. This CDR3 is CASSSVGRQPQHF. CDR3 in DNA: TGTGCCAGCAGTTCAGTGGGGAGACAGCCCCAGCATTTT.

The chain uses TRBV2 and TRBJ1-2; possibly TRBD1 for D (5 bases). Germline V CDR1 and CDR2: SNHLY, FYNNEI. This CDR3 is built from 14 residues. Trimming took 5 bases from V and 4 from J, leaving 14 bases between them. Here the CDR3 reads CASSLSGARYGYTF. As DNA, the CDR3 is TGTGCCAGCAGTTTATCCGGGGCCCGCTATGGCTACACCTTC.

The chain is built from TRBV27 and TRBJ1-1; D is perhaps TRBD1 (5 bases). This CDR3 is built from 14 residues. Trimming took 4 bases from V and 5 from J, leaving 14 bases between them. CDR1 and CDR2 (germline): MNHEY, SMNVEV (reference sequence). The CDR3 DNA is TGTGCCAGCAGTTGGGGTCGGGGCGGGACTGAAGCTTTCTTT. Amino acid sequence: CASSWGRGGTEAFF.

As for this clone: At the DNA level, this CDR3 is encoded by other sequences in the same sample as well. The gene calls are TRBV7-9 and TRBJ2-7; D is unresolved. CDR3 length: 12 residues. CDR1 SEHNR and CDR2 FQNEAQ come from the germline V gene (reference sequence). Trimming took off 1 base at V and 6 bases at J, with 7 bases between the two ends. The CDR3: CASSLVGSEQYF. CDR3 in DNA: TGTGCCAGCAGCTTAGTCGGGTCCGAGCAGTACTTC.

The chain has TRBV11-3 and TRBJ1-2, with 8 positions matching TRBD1. The CDR3 length is 17 residues. Germline CDR1 reads SGHNT; CDR2 reads YENEEA. Losses at the gene ends were 1 base for V and 4 bases for J; bases not matched to a gene: 11. The CDR3 loop is CASSLVYRDRSIYGYTF. As DNA, the CDR3 is TGTGCCAGCAGCTTAGTATACCGGGACAGGTCTATCTATGGCTACACCTTC.

The chain recombines TRBV12-1 with TRBJ2-2; TRBD2 was called by the table and not checked on the DNA. TRBV12-1 counts as a pseudogene. This CDR3 spans 16 amino acids. The CDR3 DNA reads TGTGCCAGCAGCTACCAAAGGAGGACCGACACCGGGGAGCTGTTTTTT. Translated, it gives CASSYQRRTDTGELFF.

The rearrangement links TRBV5-4 to TRBJ2-7, with D tentatively TRBD1 or TRBD2 (6 bases each). Between the trimmed V and J ends, which lost 4 bases and 3 bases, there was a span of 17 bases. This CDR3 comprises 15 residues. Germline assignment: CDR1 SGHNT and CDR2 YYREEE (reference sequence). This CDR3 is CASSSVRGDVYEQYF. CDR3 in DNA: TGTGCCAGCAGCAGCGTTAGGGGGGATGTCTACGAGCAGTACTTC.

The chain couples TRBV27 to TRBJ1-3; 8 nucleotides align to TRBD1. This CDR3 region has 14 residues. Germline trimming cut 3 bases from V and 4 bases from J; bases unmatched to any gene: 2. Per the germline V gene, CDR1 is MNHEY and CDR2 is SMNVEV (reference sequence). The CDR3 protein is CASSLTGVGNTIYF. The CDR3 DNA follows: TGTGCCAGCAGTTTGACAGGGGTCGGAAACACCATATATTTT.